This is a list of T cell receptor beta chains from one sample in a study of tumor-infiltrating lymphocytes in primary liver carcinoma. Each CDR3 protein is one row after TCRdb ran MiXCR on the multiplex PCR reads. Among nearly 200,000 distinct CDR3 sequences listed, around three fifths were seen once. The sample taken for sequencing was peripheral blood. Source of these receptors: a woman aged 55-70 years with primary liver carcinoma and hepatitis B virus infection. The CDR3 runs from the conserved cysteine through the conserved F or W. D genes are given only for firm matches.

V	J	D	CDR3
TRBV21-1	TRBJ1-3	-	CASSKEDRGGNTIYF
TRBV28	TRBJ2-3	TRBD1	CASSLGTGGLTDTQYF
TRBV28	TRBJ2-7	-	CASSSPDYSYEQYF
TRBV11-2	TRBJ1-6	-	CASSRAPERRGRDNPPLHF
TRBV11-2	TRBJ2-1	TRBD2	CASSPTLAGYDEQFF
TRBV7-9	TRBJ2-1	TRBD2	CASSPPSGTRFDEQFF
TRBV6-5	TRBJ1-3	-	CACSYSRGAGNTIYF
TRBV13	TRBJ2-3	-	CASSVVTGPVGDTQYF
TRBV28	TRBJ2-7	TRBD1	CASGTTGESDEQYF
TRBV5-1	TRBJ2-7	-	CASSPGLVHEQYF
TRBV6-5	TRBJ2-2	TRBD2	CASSWVGLAGARELFF
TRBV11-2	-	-	CASSLDRNQPQYF
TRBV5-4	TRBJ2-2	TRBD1	CVSSSRTGRNTGKLFF
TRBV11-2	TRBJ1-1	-	CASSPSFDTSMNTEAFF
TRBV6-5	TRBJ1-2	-	CASSYSSVSYAAPVIGCGYTF
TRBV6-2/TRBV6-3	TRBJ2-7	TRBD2	CASSHGTGTSGRKYEQYF
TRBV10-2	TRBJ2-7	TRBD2	CASSLGGGGYEQYF
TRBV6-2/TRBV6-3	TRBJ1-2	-	CASSYSRGNYGYTF
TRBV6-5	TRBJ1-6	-	CASSQSVDVGDNRPLQF